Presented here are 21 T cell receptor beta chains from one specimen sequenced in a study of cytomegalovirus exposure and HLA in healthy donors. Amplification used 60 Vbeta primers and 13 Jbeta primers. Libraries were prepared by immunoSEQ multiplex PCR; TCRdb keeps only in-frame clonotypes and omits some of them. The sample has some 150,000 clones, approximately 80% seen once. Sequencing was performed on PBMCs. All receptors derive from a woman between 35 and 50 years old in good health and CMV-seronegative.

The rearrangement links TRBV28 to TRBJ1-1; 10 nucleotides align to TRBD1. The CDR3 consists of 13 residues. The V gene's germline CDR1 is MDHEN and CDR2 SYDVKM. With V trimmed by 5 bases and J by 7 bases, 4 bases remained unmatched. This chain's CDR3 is CASSNDRGHEAFF. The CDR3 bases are TGTGCCAGCAGTAACGACAGGGGGCATGAAGCTTTCTTT.

The CDR3 spells CASRSTGSGNTIYF. For the CDR3, the DNA is TGTGCCAGCAGGTCGACAGGCTCTGGAAACACCATATATTTT. The chain joins TRBV6-5 to TRBJ1-3, with D possibly matching TRBD1 (6 bases). V was pared by 6 bases and J by 0 bases, with 9 bases between. CDR1 and CDR2 (germline): MNHEY, SVGAGI. The CDR3 is 14 amino acids.

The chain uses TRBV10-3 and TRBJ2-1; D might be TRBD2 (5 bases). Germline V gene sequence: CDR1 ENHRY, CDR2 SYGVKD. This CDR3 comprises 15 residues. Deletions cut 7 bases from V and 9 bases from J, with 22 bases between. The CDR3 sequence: CAITRTLEEVGEQFF. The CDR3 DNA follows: TGTGCCATCACTCGAACCCTAGAGGAGGTTGGTGAGCAGTTCTTC.

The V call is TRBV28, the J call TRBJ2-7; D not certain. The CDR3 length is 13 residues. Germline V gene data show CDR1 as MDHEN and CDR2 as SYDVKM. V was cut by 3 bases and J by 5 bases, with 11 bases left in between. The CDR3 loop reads CASSFLPPDEQYF. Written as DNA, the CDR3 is TGTGCCAGCAGTTTCTTACCCCCGGACGAGCAGTACTTC.

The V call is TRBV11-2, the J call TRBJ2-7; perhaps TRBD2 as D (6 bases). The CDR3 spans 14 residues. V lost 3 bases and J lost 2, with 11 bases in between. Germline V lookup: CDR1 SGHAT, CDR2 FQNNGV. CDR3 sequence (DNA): TGTGCCAGCAGCTTTTTGACGGGGGCCTACGAGCAGTACTTC. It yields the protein CASSFLTGAYEQYF.

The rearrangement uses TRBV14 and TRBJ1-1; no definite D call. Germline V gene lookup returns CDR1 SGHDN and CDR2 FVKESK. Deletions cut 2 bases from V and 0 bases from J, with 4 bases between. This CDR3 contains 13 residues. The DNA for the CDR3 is TGTGCCAGCAGCCAACTAGTGAACACTGAAGCTTTCTTT. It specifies CASSQLVNTEAFF.

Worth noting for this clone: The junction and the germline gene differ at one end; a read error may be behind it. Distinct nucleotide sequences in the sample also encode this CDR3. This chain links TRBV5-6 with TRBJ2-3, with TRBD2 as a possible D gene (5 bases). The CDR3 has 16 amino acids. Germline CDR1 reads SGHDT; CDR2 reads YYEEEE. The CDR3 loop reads CASSLGDFRSTDTQYF. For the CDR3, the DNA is TGTGCCAGCAGTTTGGGAGATTTTCGCAGCACAGACACGCAGTATTTT.

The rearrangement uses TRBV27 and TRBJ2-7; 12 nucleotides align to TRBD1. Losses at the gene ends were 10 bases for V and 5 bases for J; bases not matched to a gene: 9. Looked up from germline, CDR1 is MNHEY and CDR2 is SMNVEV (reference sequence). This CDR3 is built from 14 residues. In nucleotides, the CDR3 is TGTGCCACCGCGATAGGGACAGGGGGCAACGAGCAGTACTTC. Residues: CATAIGTGGNEQYF.

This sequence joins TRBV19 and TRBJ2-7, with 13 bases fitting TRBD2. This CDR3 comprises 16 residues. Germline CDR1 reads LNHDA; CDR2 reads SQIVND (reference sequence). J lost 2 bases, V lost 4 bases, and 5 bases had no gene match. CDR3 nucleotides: TGTGCCAGTAGTACCCCCGGGACTAGCGGGACCTACGAGCAGTACTTC. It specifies CASSTPGTSGTYEQYF.

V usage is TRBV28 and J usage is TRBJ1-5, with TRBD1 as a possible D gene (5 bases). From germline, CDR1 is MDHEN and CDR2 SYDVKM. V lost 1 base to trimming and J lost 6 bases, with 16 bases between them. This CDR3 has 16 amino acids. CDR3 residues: CASSLLPGPGFQPQHF. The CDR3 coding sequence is TGTGCCAGCAGTTTATTACCCGGGCCAGGGTTTCAGCCCCAGCATTTT.

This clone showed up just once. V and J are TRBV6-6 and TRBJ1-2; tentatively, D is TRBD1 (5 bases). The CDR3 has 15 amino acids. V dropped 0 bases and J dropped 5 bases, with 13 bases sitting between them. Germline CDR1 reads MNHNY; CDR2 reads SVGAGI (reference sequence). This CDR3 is CASSYSTATDYGYTF. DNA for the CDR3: TGTGCCAGCAGTTACTCGACAGCGACAGATTATGGCTACACCTTC.

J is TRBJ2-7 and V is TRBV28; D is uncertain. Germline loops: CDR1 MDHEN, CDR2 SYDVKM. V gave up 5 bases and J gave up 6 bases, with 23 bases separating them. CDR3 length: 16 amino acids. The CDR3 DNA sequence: TGTGCCAGCAGTCCCTCTTCCCCTGTCGGATCTAGCGAGCAGTACTTC. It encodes CASSPSSPVGSSEQYF.

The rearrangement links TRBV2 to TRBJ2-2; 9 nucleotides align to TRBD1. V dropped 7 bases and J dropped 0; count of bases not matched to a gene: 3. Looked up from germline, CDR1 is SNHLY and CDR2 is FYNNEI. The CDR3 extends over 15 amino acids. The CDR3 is CASKGQGTNTGELFF. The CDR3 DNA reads TGTGCCAGCAAAGGACAGGGGACGAACACCGGGGAGCTGTTTTTT.

The CDR3 loop is CASSQGGASTDTQYF. The CDR3, as DNA: TGCGCCAGCAGTCAAGGGGGGGCTAGCACAGATACGCAGTATTTT. The chain uses TRBV10-2 and TRBJ2-3, with a weak D call TRBD2 (7 bases). The ends were cut back, 5 bases at V and 0 bases at J, with 12 bases in the middle. CDR3 length: 15 amino acids. CDR1 and CDR2 (germline): WSHSY, SAAADI.

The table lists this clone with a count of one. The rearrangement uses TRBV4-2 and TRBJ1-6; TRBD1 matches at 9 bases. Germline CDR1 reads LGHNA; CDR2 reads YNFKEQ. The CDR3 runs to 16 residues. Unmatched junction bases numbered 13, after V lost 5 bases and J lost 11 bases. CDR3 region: CASSSTGGSWNPPLHF. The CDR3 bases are TGTGCCAGCAGCTCGACAGGGGGAAGTTGGAATCCACCCCTCCACTTT.

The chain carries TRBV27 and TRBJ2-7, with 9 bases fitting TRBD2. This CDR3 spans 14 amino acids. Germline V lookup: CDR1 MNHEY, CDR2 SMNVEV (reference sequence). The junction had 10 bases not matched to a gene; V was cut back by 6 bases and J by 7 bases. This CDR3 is CASSPRAGGYEQYF. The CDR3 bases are TGTGCCAGCAGCCCCCGGGCGGGGGGGTATGAGCAGTACTTC.

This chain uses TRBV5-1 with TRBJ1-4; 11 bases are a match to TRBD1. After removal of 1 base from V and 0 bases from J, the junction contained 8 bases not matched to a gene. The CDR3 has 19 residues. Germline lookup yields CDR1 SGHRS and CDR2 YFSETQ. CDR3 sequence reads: CASSLRPPGQGATNEKLFF. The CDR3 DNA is TGCGCCAGCAGCTTGCGGCCCCCGGGACAGGGGGCAACTAATGAAAAACTGTTTTTT.

The chain's CDR3 is CASSVGGGSGRAFF. The CDR3 DNA reads TGTGCCAGCAGCGTAGGAGGAGGTTCGGGGAGGGCTTTCTTT. V and J are TRBV9 and TRBJ1-1; D not certain. Germline lookup yields CDR1 SGDLS and CDR2 YYNGEE. The CDR3 is made up of 14 amino acids. V was trimmed by 0 bases and J by 11 bases, leaving 17 bases between them.

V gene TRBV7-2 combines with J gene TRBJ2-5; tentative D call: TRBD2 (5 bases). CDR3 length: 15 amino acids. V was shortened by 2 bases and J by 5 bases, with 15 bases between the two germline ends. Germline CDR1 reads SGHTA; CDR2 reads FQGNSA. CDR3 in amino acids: CASSLTPLAWETQYF. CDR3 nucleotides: TGTGCCAGCAGCTTAACCCCGCTAGCATGGGAGACCCAGTACTTC.

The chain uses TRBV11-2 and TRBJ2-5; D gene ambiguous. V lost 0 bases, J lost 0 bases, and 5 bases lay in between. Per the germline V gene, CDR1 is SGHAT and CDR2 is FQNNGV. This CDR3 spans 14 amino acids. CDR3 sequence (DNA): TGTGCCAGCAGCTTAGAACGGTACCAAGAGACCCAGTACTTC. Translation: CASSLERYQETQYF.

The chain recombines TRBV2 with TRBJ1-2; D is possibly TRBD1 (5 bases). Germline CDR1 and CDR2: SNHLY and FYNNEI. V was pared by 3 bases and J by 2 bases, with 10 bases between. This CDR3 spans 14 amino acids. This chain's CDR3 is CASSEETANYGYTF. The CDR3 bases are TGTGCCAGCAGTGAGGAGACAGCGAACTATGGCTACACCTTC.